This TCR beta chain was found in a study of control samples from healthy donors and cancer patients. The germline V gene encodes CDR1 SNHLY and CDR2 FYNNEI. Germline trimming cut 0 bases from V and 3 bases from J; bases unmatched to any gene: 9. This CDR3 is built from 18 residues. The protocol was immunoSEQ multiplex PCR, while the TCRdb copy is restricted to in-frame clones and leaves out a portion. The sample shows 130,000 to 150,000 clones, around 92% of them seen only once. Sequencing was done on a sample of blood. The chain combines TRBV2 with TRBJ2-2, with 8 bases aligning to TRBD2. This receptor was identified in a young man in good health. CDR3 residues: CASSEATAGVTDTGELFF. The CDR3 DNA reads TGTGCCAGCAGTGAAGCCACAGCGGGGGTAACGGACACCGGGGAGCTGTTTTTT.